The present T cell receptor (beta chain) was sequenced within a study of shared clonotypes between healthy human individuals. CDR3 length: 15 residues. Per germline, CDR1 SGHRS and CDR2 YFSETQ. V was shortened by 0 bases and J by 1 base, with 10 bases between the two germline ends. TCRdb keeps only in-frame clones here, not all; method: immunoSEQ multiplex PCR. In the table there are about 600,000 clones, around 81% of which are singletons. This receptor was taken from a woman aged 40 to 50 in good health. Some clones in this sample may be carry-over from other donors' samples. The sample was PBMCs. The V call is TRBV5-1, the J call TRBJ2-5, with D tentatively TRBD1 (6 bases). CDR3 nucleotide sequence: TGCGCCAGCAGCTTGGAAACACAGGGCCAAGAGACCCAGTACTTC. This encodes CASSLETQGQETQYF.